Sequencing of this T cell receptor (beta chain) was carried out in a study of blood T cell repertoires in COVID-19. Study-level background: Samples came from the United States, Italy and Spain, spanning acute and convalescent COVID-19. PBMCs, B-cell-depleted T cells, or T cells provided the cDNA or gDNA that made up the material.

CDR3 length: 13 residues. The repertoire was sequenced with immunoSEQ multiplex PCR; TCRdb's copy has only in-frame clones and lacks some. The data contain about 300,000 clones, 89% of them seen just once; the ten biggest clones take up over 1.5%. Enrollment of patients from Seattle took place during active infection, with longitudinal follow-up. The receptor's source is a woman aged 30 to 39 with COVID-19, enrolled during active disease. The chain recombines TRBV12-2 with TRBJ2-1; the D call of TRBD2 is as the table states it, not checked on the DNA. TRBV12-2 is flagged as a pseudogene. The source material was peripheral blood. The CDR3 bases are TGTGCAAGTCGCTTCCGGGGGGAGGATGAGCAGTTCTTC. This translates into CASRFRGEDEQFF.